This is a list of T cell receptor beta chains from one sample in a study of blood T cell repertoires in COVID-19. Sequenced by immunoSEQ multiplex PCR; TCRdb stores in-frame clones only, minus some. This sample has 65,000 or so clones; around 90% occur once, and the top ten carry over 1%. The sample comprised peripheral blood. The receptors were gathered from a man between 60 and 70 years old with acute or convalescent COVID-19. CDR3s include the opening cysteine and the closing phenylalanine or tryptophan. D genes are given only for firm matches. Some rows have no size entry. The others give once, few or many, or a class for an expanded clone.

V,J,size,D,DNA,CDR3
TRBV2,TRBJ1-5,.,.,TGTGCCAGCAGTGAAGCGTCAGGGGGCAATCAGCCCCAGCATTTT,CASSEASGGNQPQHF
TRBV30,TRBJ1-3,.,.,TGTGCCTGCGTAGACATAGGATTCTCTGGAAACACCATATATTTT,CACVDIGFSGNTIYF
TRBV7-9,TRBJ1-4,.,TRBD1,TGTGCCAGCAGTCCGGGACAGGGGGAGGGTGAAAAACTGTTTTTT,CASSPGQGEGEKLFF
TRBV18,TRBJ1-1,few,.,TGTGCCAGCTCACCGGAGAGGAACACTGAAGCTTTCTTT,CASSPERNTEAFF
TRBV24-1,TRBJ2-2,.,.,TGTGCCACCAGTGAGGCAGGGCCGAACACCGGGGAGCTGTTTTTT,CATSEAGPNTGELFF
TRBV30,TRBJ1-2,.,TRBD1,TGTGCCTGGAGCCAGGGGGAACAGTATGGCTACACCTTC,CAWSQGEQYGYTF
TRBV2,TRBJ2-6,.,.,TGTGCCAGCATTCCCGGGGGCTCTGGGGCCAACGTCCTGACTTTC,CASIPGGSGANVLTF
TRBV15,TRBJ2-3,once,.,TGTGCCACCAGCAGAGCTGCTAGAGGGCGTTGGGGCACAGATACGCAGTATTTT,CATSRAARGRWGTDTQYF
TRBV9,TRBJ1-5,.,.,TGTGCCAGCAGCGTAGTCACAGCCAAAGATCAGCCCCAGCATTTT,CASSVVTAKDQPQHF
TRBV6-6,TRBJ2-7,.,.,TGTGCCACTCAACGGGGGAGCTCCTACGAGCAGTACTTC,CATQRGSSYEQYF
TRBV27,TRBJ1-6,.,TRBD1,TGTGCCAGCAGTTCCATTCGGACAGGCTCCTATAATTCACCCCTCCACTTT,CASSSIRTGSYNSPLHF
TRBV19,TRBJ2-2,.,TRBD1,TGTGCCAGTGAGGACAGGGCTAACACCGGGGAGCTGTTTTTT,CASEDRANTGELFF
TRBV5-6,TRBJ2-3,.,TRBD1,TGTGCCAGCAGCGCCGACAGGGGAGGCACAGATACGCAGTATTTT,CASSADRGGTDTQYF